The rows below give T cell receptor beta chains drawn from one sample of a study of T cells in tuberculosis. Assay used: immunoSEQ multiplex PCR; TCRdb lists only in-frame clones, some missing. The data contain 25,000 to 35,000 clones, 92% of them singletons. The sample in question was PBMCs, obtained at tuberculosis diagnosis. Receptors were obtained from an adult with tuberculosis. Both conserved end residues are part of each CDR3. A D gene is named only where the DNA matches it firmly. Part of the rows lack a size; the others show once, few, many or a class for expanded clones.

V	J	D	size	length	CDR3	DNA
TRBV5-6	TRBJ1-2	TRBD1	NA	16	CASSLGTGGNLYGYTF	TGTGCCAGCAGCTTGGGGACAGGGGGGAATCTCTATGGCTACACCTTC
TRBV5-6	TRBJ2-7	TRBD1	NA	16	CASSYPGQGRTYEQYF	TGTGCCAGCAGCTACCCCGGACAGGGGCGGACCTACGAGCAGTACTTC
TRBV20-1	TRBJ1-1	NA	NA	11	CSAQMNTEAFF	TGCAGTGCTCAAATGAACACTGAAGCTTTCTTT
TRBV27	TRBJ2-1	TRBD1	NA	14	CASSSRTGRNEQFF	TGTGCCAGCAGTTCTCGGACAGGTAGGAATGAGCAGTTCTTC
TRBV7-6	TRBJ1-3	NA	NA	16	CASSPQGVGLGNTIYF	TGTGCCAGCAGCCCGCAAGGGGTCGGTCTTGGAAACACCATATATTTT
TRBV7-4	TRBJ1-2	TRBD1	NA	19	CASSPLDDWTGRWNYGYTF	TGTGCCAGCAGCCCTCTTGACGATTGGACAGGGAGATGGAACTATGGCTACACCTTC
TRBV28	TRBJ1-5	TRBD1	NA	21	CASSLPLIVGQGAPRKQPQHF	TGTGCCAGCAGTTTACCCTTGATAGTAGGACAGGGGGCTCCCCGGAAACAGCCCCAGCATTTT
TRBV7-8	TRBJ2-1	NA	NA	15	CASTQGGGGINEQFF	TGTGCCAGCACCCAGGGCGGGGGCGGTATCAATGAGCAGTTCTTC
TRBV2	TRBJ2-1	TRBD2	NA	11	CASRWEGEQFF	TGTGCCAGCAGGTGGGAGGGTGAGCAGTTCTTC
TRBV10-2	TRBJ2-7	TRBD2	NA	16	CASSESLAGGTYEQYF	TGCGCCAGCAGTGAGTCTTTAGCGGGTGGTACCTACGAGCAGTACTTC
TRBV18	TRBJ1-1	TRBD1	NA	16	CASSPPGTGGKTEAFF	TGTGCCAGCTCACCACCGGGGACAGGGGGAAAAACTGAAGCTTTCTTT
TRBV28	TRBJ2-1	TRBD2	NA	15	CASRPGTSGRNEQFF	TGTGCCAGCAGACCTGGGACTAGCGGGAGAAATGAGCAGTTCTTC
TRBV27	TRBJ2-3	NA	NA	13	CASSSGFTDTQYF	TGTGCCAGCTCCAGCGGGTTCACAGATACGCAGTATTTT
TRBV10-3	TRBJ1-3	NA	NA	14	CAISESQGGNTIYF	TGTGCCATCAGTGAGTCTCAGGGTGGAAACACCATATATTTT
TRBV15	TRBJ2-5	TRBD2	NA	16	CATSKSGGALGETQYF	TGTGCCACCAGCAAAAGCGGGGGGGCCCTTGGGGAGACCCAGTACTTC
TRBV6-6	TRBJ2-3	NA	NA	16	CASTQSQPGNTDTQYF	TGTGCCAGCACCCAGTCCCAGCCCGGGAACACAGATACGCAGTATTTT
TRBV11-2	TRBJ2-5	TRBD2	medium-sized	15	CASSPRLAVQETQYF	TGTGCCAGCAGCCCTAGACTAGCGGTCCAAGAGACCCAGTACTTC
TRBV9	TRBJ2-1	TRBD1	NA	15	CASSDTGVSYNEQFF	TGTGCCAGCAGCGATACAGGGGTCTCCTACAATGAGCAGTTCTTC
TRBV11-2	TRBJ2-2	TRBD1	NA	17	CASSLVRGPSNTGELFF	TGTGCCAGCAGCTTAGTCAGGGGGCCTTCGAACACCGGGGAGCTGTTTTTT
TRBV11-3	TRBJ2-5	NA	NA	15	CASSSSGTRGETQYF	TGTGCCAGCAGCTCCTCCGGGACACGCGGAGAGACCCAGTACTTC
TRBV30	TRBJ1-4	NA	NA	13	CAWTRDINEKLFF	TGTGCCTGGACCCGGGACATTAATGAAAAACTGTTTTTT
TRBV10-1	TRBJ2-2	NA	NA	16	CASSEVRRTNTGELFF	TGCGCCAGCAGTGAAGTGAGGCGAACGAACACCGGGGAGCTGTTTTTT
TRBV15	TRBJ2-7	NA	NA	15	CATSRDLGTLYEQYF	TGTGCCACCAGCAGAGATTTGGGGACACTTTACGAGCAGTACTTC
TRBV11-1	TRBJ2-3	NA	NA	14	CASSFTGRPDTQYF	TGTGCCAGCAGCTTTACAGGGAGACCAGATACGCAGTATTTT
TRBV19	TRBJ1-5	TRBD1	NA	14	CASSSRGPGQPQHF	TGTGCCAGTAGTTCAAGGGGGCCGGGGCAGCCCCAGCATTTT
TRBV18	TRBJ2-1	NA	NA	14	CASSPLEPYNEQFF	TGTGCCAGCTCACCACTGGAGCCCTACAATGAGCAGTTCTTC
TRBV18	TRBJ1-5	TRBD1	NA	16	CASSPATGSRGQPQHF	TGTGCCAGCTCACCGGCGACAGGGAGTAGGGGTCAGCCCCAGCATTTT
TRBV4-3	TRBJ1-1	TRBD1	NA	15	CASSQDRGPNTEAFF	TGCGCCAGCAGCCAAGATAGGGGGCCGAACACTGAAGCTTTCTTT
TRBV7-2	TRBJ1-2	TRBD1	NA	18	CASSLDRTGPPLNYGYTF	TGTGCCAGCAGCCTAGACCGGACAGGTCCTCCGCTTAACTATGGCTACACCTTC
TRBV10-3	TRBJ1-2	NA	NA	14	CAIPRREVQDGYTF	TGTGCCATCCCCCGGCGGGAAGTTCAGGATGGCTACACCTTC
TRBV11-2	TRBJ2-7	NA	NA	16	CASSLGSGKRAYEQYF	TGTGCCAGCAGCTTAGGGTCAGGGAAACGAGCCTACGAGCAGTACTTC
TRBV7-3	TRBJ2-2	NA	NA	14	CASSLSGGIGELFF	TGTGCCAGCAGCTTAAGCGGGGGCATCGGGGAGCTGTTTTTT
TRBV6-1	TRBJ2-2	TRBD1	NA	14	CASSEGGQLWELFF	TGTGCCAGCAGTGAAGGGGGACAGCTTTGGGAGCTGTTTTTT
TRBV28	TRBJ2-7	NA	NA	15	CASSPPTRQSNEQYF	TGTGCCAGCAGTCCCCCAACTCGACAGTCGAACGAGCAGTACTTC
TRBV27	TRBJ1-5	NA	NA	15	CASSRANRVGQPQHF	TGTGCCAGCAGTAGAGCTAACAGGGTAGGTCAGCCCCAGCATTTT
TRBV7-3	TRBJ2-3	NA	NA	15	CASSLWSSGTDTQYF	TGTGCCAGCAGCTTATGGTCTTCGGGCACAGATACGCAGTATTTT
TRBV27	TRBJ1-2	NA	NA	14	CASSRTETNYGYTF	TGTGCCAGCAGCCGGACAGAGACTAACTATGGCTACACCTTC
TRBV25-1	TRBJ2-3	NA	NA	14	CASSESGNKDTQYF	TGTGCCAGCAGTGAATCAGGGAATAAGGATACGCAGTATTTT
TRBV7-8	TRBJ2-7	TRBD1	NA	13	CATQTGTANEQYF	TGTGCCACTCAAACCGGGACAGCCAACGAGCAGTACTTC
TRBV10-3	TRBJ1-5	NA	NA	15	CAISEGAGDNQPQHF	TGTGCCATCAGTGAGGGCGCCGGGGACAATCAGCCCCAGCATTTT
TRBV10-1	TRBJ2-1	NA	NA	11	CASSGGNEQFF	TGCGCCAGCTCCGGGGGAAATGAGCAGTTCTTC
TRBV30	TRBJ2-1	TRBD2	NA	16	CAWTGTSGFSYNEQFF	TGTGCCTGGACCGGGACTAGCGGATTCTCCTACAATGAGCAGTTCTTC
TRBV7-6	TRBJ2-1	NA	NA	15	CASSPNSGSYNEQFF	TGTGCCAGCAGCCCAAACAGTGGTTCCTACAATGAGCAGTTCTTC
TRBV2	TRBJ1-4	NA	NA	11	CASSGQSGLFF	TGTGCCAGCAGTGGGCAGTCGGGACTGTTTTTT
TRBV29-1	TRBJ1-2	NA	NA	14	CSVEDRAGYYGYTF	TGCAGCGTTGAAGATCGCGCGGGGTACTATGGCTACACCTTC
TRBV29-1	TRBJ2-2	TRBD1	NA	15	CSVTGQGQASGELFF	TGCAGCGTTACGGGACAGGGGCAAGCGAGCGGGGAGCTGTTTTTT
TRBV7-6	TRBJ1-1	TRBD1	NA	14	CASSKGTGGNEAFF	TGTGCCAGCAGCAAAGGGACAGGTGGGAATGAAGCTTTCTTT
TRBV5-4	TRBJ2-7	NA	NA	14	CASSLPGSSYEQYF	TGTGCCAGCAGCTTGCCAGGGTCCAGTTACGAGCAGTACTTC
TRBV15	TRBJ1-5	TRBD1	NA	15	CATRTGDFVNQPQHF	TGTGCCACCAGAACAGGGGACTTCGTCAATCAGCCCCAGCATTTT
TRBV4-3	TRBJ1-5	NA	once	14	CASSQENGGQPQHF	TGCGCCAGCAGCCAAGAGAACGGGGGTCAGCCCCAGCATTTT